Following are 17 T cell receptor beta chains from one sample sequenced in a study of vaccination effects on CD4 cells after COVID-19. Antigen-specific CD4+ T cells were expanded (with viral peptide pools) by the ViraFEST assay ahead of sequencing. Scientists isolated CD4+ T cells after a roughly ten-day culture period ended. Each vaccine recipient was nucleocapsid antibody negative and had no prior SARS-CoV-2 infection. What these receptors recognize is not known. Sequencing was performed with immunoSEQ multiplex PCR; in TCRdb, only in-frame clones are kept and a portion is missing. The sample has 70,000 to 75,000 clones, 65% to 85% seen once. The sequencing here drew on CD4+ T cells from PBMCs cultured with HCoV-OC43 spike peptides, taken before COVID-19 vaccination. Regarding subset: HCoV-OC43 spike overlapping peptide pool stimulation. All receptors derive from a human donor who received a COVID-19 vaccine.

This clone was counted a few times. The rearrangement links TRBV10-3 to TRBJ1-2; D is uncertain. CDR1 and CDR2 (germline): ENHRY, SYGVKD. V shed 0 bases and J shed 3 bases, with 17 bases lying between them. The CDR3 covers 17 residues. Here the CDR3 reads CAISESTARPGHYGYTF. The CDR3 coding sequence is TGTGCCATCAGTGAGTCGACTGCCCGTCCGGGTCACTATGGCTACACCTTC.

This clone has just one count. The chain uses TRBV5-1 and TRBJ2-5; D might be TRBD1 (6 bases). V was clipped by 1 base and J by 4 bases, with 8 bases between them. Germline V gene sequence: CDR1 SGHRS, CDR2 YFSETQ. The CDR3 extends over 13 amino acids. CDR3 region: CASSLIGGETQYF. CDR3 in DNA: TGCGCCAGCAGCTTGATAGGGGGAGAGACCCAGTACTTC.

The CDR3 region is CASSLTGVRADTQYF. CDR3 in DNA: TGCGCCAGCAGCTTGACAGGGGTGAGGGCAGATACGCAGTATTTT. The V and J genes are TRBV5-1 and TRBJ2-3, with 7 bases matching TRBD1. CDR1 SGHRS and CDR2 YFSETQ come from the germline V gene. This CDR3 is built from 15 residues. V trimming: 1 base; J trimming: 4 bases; junction bases outside the gene matches: 6.

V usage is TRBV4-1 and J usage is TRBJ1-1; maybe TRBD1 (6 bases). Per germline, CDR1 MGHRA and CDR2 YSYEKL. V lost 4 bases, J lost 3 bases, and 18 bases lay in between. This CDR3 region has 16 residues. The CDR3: CASSRDTEISYTEAFF. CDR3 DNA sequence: TGCGCCAGCAGCCGGGACACCGAGATTTCGTACACTGAAGCTTTCTTT.

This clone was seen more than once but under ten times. CDR3 region: CASSWTGTGDTEAFF. CDR3 DNA: TGCGCCAGCAGCTGGACCGGGACAGGGGACACTGAAGCTTTCTTT. This chain joins TRBV5-1 and TRBJ1-1, with 10 bases identical to TRBD1. There are 15 residues in the CDR3. Germline CDR1 SGHRS, CDR2 YFSETQ. With V trimmed by 3 bases and J by 3 bases, 5 bases remained unmatched. Using reference TRBV5-1 and TRBJ1-1 for the parts outside the CDR3, the full variable domain is KAGVTQTPRYLIKTRGQQVTLSCSPISGHRSVSWYQQTPGQGLQFLFEYFSETQRNKGNFPGRFSGRQFSNSRSEMNVSTLELGDSALYLCASSWTGTGDTEAFFGQGTRLTVV.

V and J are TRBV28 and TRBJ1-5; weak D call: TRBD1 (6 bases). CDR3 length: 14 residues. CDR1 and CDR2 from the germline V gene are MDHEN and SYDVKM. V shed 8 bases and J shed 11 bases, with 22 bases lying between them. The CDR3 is CASRAGGRPGAQHF. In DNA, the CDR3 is TGTGCCAGCCGGGCCGGGGGCAGACCAGGGGCCCAGCATTTT.

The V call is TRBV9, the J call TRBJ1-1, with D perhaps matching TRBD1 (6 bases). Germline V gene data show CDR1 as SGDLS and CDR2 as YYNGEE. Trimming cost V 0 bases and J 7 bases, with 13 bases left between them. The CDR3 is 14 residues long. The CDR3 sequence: CASSVAVQGGEAFF. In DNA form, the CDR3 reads TGTGCCAGCAGCGTAGCAGTACAAGGGGGTGAAGCTTTCTTT.

The chain's CDR3 is CASTRQVDSGNTIYF. Here the CDR3 DNA reads TGTGCCAGCACACGACAGGTCGACTCTGGAAACACCATATATTTT. V usage is TRBV6-6 and J usage is TRBJ1-3, with D possibly matching TRBD1 (6 bases). The CDR3 sequence is 15 residues long. The germline V and J ends were trimmed by 7 bases and 0 bases, with 13 bases remaining between them. Germline assignment: CDR1 MNHNY and CDR2 SVGAGI (reference sequence).

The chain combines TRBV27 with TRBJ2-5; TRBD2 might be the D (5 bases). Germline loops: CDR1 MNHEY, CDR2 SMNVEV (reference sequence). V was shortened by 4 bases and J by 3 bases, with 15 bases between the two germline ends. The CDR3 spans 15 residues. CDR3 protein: CASSSSAGLKETQYF. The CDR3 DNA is TGTGCCAGCAGTTCCTCCGCGGGTCTGAAAGAGACCCAGTACTTC.

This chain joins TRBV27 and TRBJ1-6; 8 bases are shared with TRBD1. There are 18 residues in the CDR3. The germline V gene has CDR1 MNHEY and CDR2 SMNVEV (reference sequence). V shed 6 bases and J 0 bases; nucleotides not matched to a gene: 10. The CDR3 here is CASRRQGTVSSYNSPLHF. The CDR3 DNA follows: TGTGCCAGCAGGAGACAGGGGACCGTGAGCTCCTATAATTCACCCCTCCACTTT.

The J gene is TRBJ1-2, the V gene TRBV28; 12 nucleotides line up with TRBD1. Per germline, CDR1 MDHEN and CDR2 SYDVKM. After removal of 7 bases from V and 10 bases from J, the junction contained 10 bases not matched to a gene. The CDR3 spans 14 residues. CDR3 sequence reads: CASTLQGQGAVYTF. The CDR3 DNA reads TGTGCCAGCACTCTCCAGGGACAGGGGGCGGTCTACACCTTC.

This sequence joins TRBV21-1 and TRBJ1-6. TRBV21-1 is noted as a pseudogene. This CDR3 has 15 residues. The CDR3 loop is CASSNKADYNSPLHF. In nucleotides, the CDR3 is TGTGCCAGCAGCAATAAGGCGGACTATAATTCACCCCTCCACTTT.

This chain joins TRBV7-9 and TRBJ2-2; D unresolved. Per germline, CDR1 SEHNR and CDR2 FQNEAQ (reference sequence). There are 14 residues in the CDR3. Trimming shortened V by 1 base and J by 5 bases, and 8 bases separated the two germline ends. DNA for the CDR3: TGTGCCAGCAGCTTAGTGGCTTCTACCGGGGAGCTGTTTTTT. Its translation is CASSLVASTGELFF.

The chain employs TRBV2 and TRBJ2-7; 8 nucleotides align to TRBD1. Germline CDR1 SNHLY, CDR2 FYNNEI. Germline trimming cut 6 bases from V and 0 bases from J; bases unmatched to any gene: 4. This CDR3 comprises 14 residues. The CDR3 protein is CASRAGTGSYEQYV. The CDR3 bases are TGTGCCAGCAGAGCCGGGACAGGCTCCTACGAGCAGTACGTC.

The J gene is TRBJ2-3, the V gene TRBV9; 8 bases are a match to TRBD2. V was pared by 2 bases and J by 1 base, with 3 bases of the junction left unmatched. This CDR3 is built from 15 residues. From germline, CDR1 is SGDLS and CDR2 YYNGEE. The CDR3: CASSVAGGGTDTQYF. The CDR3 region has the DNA TGTGCCAGCAGCGTTGCCGGGGGGGGCACAGATACGCAGTATTTT.

The CDR3 here is CASSPSQNQPQHF. The CDR3 coding sequence is TGTGCCAGCTCACCATCACAGAATCAGCCCCAGCATTTT. The chain links TRBV18 to TRBJ1-5, with D hard to call. Trimming removed 2 bases at V and 4 bases at J, with 6 bases between. This CDR3 spans 13 amino acids. The germline V gene has CDR1 KGHSH and CDR2 LQKENI.

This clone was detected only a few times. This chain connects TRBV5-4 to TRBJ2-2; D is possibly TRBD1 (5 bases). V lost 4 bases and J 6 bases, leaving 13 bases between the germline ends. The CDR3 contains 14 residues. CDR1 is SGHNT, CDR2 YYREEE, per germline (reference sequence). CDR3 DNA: TGTGCCAGCAGCCTGGGGTGGGGCCCCGGGGAGCTGTTTTTT. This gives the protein CASSLGWGPGELFF. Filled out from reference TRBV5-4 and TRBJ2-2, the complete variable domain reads ETGVTQSPTHLIKTRGQQVTLRCSSQSGHNTVSWYQQALGQGPQFIFQYYREEENGRGNFPPRFSGLQFPNYSSELNVNALELDDSALYLCASSLGWGPGELFFGEGSRLTVL.